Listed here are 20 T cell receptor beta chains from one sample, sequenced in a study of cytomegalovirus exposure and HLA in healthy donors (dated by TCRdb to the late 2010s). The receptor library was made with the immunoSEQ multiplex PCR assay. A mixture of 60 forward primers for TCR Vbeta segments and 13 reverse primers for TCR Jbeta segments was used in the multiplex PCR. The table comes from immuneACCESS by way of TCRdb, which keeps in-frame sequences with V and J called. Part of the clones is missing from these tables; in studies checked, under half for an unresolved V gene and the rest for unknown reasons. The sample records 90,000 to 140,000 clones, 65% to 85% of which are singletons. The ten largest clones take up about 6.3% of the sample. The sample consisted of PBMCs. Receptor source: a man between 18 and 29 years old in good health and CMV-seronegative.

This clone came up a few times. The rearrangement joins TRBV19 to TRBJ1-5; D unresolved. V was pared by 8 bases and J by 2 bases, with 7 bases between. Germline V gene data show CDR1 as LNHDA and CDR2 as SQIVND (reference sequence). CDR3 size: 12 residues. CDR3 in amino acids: CASGDGNQPQHF. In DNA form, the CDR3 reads TGTGCCAGTGGAGATGGCAATCAGCCCCAGCATTTT. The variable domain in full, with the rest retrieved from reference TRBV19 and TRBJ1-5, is DGGITQSPKYLFRKEGQNVTLSCEQNLNHDAMYWYRQDPGQGLRLIYYSQIVNDFQKGDIAEGYSVSREKKESFPLTVTSAQKNPTAFYLCASGDGNQPQHFGDGTRLSIL.

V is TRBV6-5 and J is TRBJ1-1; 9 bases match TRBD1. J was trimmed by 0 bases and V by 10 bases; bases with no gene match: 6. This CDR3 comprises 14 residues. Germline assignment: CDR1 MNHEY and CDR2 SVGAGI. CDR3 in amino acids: CAIKTGGLNTEAFF. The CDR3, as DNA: TGTGCCATCAAGACAGGGGGGCTGAACACTGAAGCTTTCTTT.

The CDR3: CATLPYTRDRGPYEQYF. The CDR3 nucleotides are TGTGCCACCCTTCCCTATACCCGGGACAGGGGACCCTACGAGCAGTACTTC. V is TRBV28 and J is TRBJ2-7, with 10 bases that match TRBD1. V trimming: 10 bases; J trimming: 2 bases; junction bases outside the gene matches: 17. This CDR3 contains 17 residues. Germline values: CDR1 MDHEN, CDR2 SYDVKM.

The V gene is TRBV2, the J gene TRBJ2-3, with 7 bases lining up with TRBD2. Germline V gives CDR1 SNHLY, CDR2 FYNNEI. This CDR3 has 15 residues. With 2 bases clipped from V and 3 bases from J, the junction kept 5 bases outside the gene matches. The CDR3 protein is CASSEIAGVTDTQYF. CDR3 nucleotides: TGTGCCAGCAGTGAAATCGCGGGAGTAACAGATACGCAGTATTTT.

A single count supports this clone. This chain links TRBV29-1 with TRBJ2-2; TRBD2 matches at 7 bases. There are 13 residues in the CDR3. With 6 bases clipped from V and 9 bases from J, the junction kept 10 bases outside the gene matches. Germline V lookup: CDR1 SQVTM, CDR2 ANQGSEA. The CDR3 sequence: CSVGGRAGRELFF. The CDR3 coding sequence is TGCAGCGTCGGAGGGAGGGCCGGCCGGGAGCTGTTTTTT.

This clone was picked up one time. The CDR3, as DNA: TGTGCCAGCACCTTAGCGGGAAAATCCTACGAGCAGTACTTC. This translates into CASTLAGKSYEQYF. The chain has TRBV6-5 and TRBJ2-7; the match to TRBD2 covers 8 bases. The CDR3 covers 14 residues. V dropped 7 bases and J dropped 1; count of bases not matched to a gene: 6. From germline, CDR1 is MNHEY and CDR2 SVGAGI.

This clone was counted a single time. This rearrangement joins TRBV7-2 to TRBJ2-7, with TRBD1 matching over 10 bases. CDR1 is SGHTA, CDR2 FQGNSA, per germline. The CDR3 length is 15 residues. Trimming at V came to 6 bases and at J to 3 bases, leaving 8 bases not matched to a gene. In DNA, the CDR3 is TGTGCCAGCAGTCTTAGGGACAGGGGATACTACGAGCAGTACTTC. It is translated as CASSLRDRGYYEQYF.

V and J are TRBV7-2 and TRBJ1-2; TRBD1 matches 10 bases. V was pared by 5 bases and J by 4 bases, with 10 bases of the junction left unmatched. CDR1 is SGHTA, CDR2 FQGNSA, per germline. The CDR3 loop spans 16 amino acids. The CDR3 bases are TGTGCCAGCAGCCCGAGGACAGGGGGTATGGTCTATGGCTACACCTTC. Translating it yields CASSPRTGGMVYGYTF.

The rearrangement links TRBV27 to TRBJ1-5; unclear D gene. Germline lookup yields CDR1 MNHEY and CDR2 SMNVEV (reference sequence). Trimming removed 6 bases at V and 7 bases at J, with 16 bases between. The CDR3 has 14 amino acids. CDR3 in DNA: TGTGCCAGCAGCCCCACAGCCCCTAAGCAGCCCCAGCATTTT. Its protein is CASSPTAPKQPQHF.

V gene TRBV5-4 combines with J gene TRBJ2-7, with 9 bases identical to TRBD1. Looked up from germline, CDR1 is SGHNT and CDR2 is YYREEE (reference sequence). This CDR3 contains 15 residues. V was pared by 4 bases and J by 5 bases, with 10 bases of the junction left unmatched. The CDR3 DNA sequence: TGTGCCAGCAGCCAACCCGGGACAGGGCCCCACGAGCAGTACTTC. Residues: CASSQPGTGPHEQYF.

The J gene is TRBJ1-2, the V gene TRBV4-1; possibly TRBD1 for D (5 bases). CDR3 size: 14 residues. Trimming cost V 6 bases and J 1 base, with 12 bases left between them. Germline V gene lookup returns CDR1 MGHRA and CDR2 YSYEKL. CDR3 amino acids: CASSHDRGNYGYTF. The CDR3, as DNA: TGCGCCAGCAGTCATGACAGAGGTAACTATGGCTACACCTTC.

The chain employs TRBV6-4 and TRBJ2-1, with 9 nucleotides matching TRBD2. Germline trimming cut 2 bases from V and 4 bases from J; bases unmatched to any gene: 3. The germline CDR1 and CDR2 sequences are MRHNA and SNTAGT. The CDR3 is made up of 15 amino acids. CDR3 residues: CASSDRLAGYNEQFF. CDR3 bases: TGTGCCAGCAGTGACAGGCTAGCGGGGTACAATGAGCAGTTCTTC.

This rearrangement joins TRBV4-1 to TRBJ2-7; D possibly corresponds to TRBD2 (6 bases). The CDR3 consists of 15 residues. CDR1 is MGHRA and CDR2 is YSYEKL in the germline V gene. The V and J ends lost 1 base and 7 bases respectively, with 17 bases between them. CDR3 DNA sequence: TGCGCCAGCAGCCAAGGTAATAGCGGCCCCAAAGAGCAGTACTTC. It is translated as CASSQGNSGPKEQYF.

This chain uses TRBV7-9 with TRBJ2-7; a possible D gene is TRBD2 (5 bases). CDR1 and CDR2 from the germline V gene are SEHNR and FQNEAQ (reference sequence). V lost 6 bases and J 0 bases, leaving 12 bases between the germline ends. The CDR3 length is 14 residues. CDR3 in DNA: TGTGCCAGCAGTCTCACTAGGGACTCCTACGAGCAGTACTTC. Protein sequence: CASSLTRDSYEQYF. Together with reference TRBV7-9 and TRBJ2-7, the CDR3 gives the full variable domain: DTGVSQNPRHKITKRGQNVTFRCDPISEHNRLYWYRQTLGQGPEFLTYFQNEAQLEKSRLLSDRFSAERPKGSFSTLEIQRTEQGDSAMYLCASSLTRDSYEQYFGPGTRLTVT.

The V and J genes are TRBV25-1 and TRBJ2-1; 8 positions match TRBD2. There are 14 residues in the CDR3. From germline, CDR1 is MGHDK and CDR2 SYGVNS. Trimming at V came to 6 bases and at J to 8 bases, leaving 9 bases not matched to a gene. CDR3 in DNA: TGTGCCAGCAGCGGGAGCGGGAGTAGACATGAGCAGTTCTTC. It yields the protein CASSGSGSRHEQFF. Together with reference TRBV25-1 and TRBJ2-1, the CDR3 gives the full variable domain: EADIYQTPRYLVIGTGKKITLECSQTMGHDKMYWYQQDPGMELHLIHYSYGVNSTEKGDLSSESTVSRIRTEHFPLTLESARPSHTSQYLCASSGSGSRHEQFFGPGTRLTVL.

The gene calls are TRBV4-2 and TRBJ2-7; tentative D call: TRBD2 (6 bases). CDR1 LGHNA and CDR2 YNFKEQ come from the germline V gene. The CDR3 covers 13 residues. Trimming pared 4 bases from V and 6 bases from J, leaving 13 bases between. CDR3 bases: TGTGCCAGCAGCCCGACCCAGGGAGGCGAGCAGTACTTC. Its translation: CASSPTQGGEQYF.

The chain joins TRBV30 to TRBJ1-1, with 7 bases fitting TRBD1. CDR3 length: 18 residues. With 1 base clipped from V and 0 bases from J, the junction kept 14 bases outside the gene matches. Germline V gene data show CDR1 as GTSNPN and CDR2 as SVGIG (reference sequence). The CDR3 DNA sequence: TGTGCCTGGAGTGACAACACCCGGACAGGTATTATGAACACTGAAGCTTTCTTT. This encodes CAWSDNTRTGIMNTEAFF.

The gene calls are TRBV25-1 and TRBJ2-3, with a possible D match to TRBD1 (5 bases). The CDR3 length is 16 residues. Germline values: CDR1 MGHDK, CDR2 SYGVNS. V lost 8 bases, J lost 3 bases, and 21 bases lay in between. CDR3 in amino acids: CASRARLGDRTDTQYF. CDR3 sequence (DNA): TGTGCCAGCCGTGCCCGCTTAGGGGATAGAACAGATACGCAGTATTTT.

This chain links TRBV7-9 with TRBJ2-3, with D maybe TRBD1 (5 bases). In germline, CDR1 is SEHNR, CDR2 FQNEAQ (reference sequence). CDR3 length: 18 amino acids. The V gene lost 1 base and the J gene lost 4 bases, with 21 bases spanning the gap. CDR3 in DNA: TGTGCCAGCAGCTTAGTGAGCTTCACCCACCTAGGGGCAGATACGCAGTATTTT. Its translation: CASSLVSFTHLGADTQYF.

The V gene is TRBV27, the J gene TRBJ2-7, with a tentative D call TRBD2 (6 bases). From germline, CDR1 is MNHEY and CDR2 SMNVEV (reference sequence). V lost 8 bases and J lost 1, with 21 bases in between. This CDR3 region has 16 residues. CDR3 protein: CASGIPGTRGSYEQYF. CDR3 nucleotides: TGTGCCAGCGGAATACCCGGGACTCGGGGGTCCTACGAGCAGTACTTC.